Below, one TCR beta chain is given with its context. This clone appeared a single time. Its cognate antigen has yet to be identified. An end of the junction does not agree with germline; a read error may underlie this. The CDR3 goes from the cysteine to the phenylalanine over 13 residues. The retained sequence is limited to the CDR3, 39 bases, with the frame set at the first base. CDR1 SGHTA and CDR2 FQGNSA are derived from the germline V gene. This sample is part of a study of blood T cell repertoires in COVID-19 (dated by TCRdb to the early 2020s). About the investigation overall: The collaborator samples originated in the United States, Italy and Spain and spanned the acute and convalescent phases of COVID-19. Where HLA class I and class II types were available, the types were taken from metadata supplied by the sample provider, not from assay-based typing. The repertoires were released in a freely available public database intended as a resource for research on the immune response to SARS-CoV-2. Samples came from the ongoing ImmuneRACE study (first 160 participants) plus 1,254 subjects from 6 global collaborators. The sample metadata nearly always contained a de-identified subject ID, COVID-19 status, age in years and sex. Deeply sampled blood TCRbeta repertoires from subjects exposed to, actively infected with, or recovered from COVID-19 were included in the dataset. The prospective study material was composed of cDNA or gDNA derived from T cells, B-cell-depleted T cells, or PBMCs. Here is what the overall study found, with its caveats: The quantity of clinical and demographic metadata differed by source and by participant and was supplied without curation.

TCRbeta CDR3 regions were amplified from genomic DNA using the immunoSEQ Assay, a bias-controlled multiplex PCR. In the original analysis: Nucleated cell counts per sample were estimated from amplification of reference gene primers within the assay. To quantify the absolute abundance of each unique TCRbeta CDR3 rearrangement, sequence reads were collapsed and filtered. For each sample, productive Simpson clonality was calculated by taking the square root of Simpson's diversity index across productive rearrangements. The immuneACCESS repertoire file appears here via TCRdb, limited to in-frame rearrangements. These files lack a portion of the clones; in checked studies, under half of the deficit traces to unresolved V genes, and the cause of the others is not known. The V and J calls and clone size come from that table; D and trimming were worked out from the DNA. The sample table shows approximately 52,000 clones, and under 95% are seen once. Approximately 3% of the sample belongs to the ten largest clones.

Each collaborating institution followed its own protocols to collect whole blood in K2EDTA tubes. Collaborator samples were shipped for TCRbeta analysis as frozen whole blood, isolated PBMCs, or DNA extracted from either sample type. The sequence links TRBV7-2 to TRBJ2-1; 11 central nucleotides agree with TRBD2. This clonotype was obtained from a man aged 45 to 65 with acute or convalescent COVID-19. The sample consisted of peripheral blood. The DNA sequence is given as TGTGCCAGCAGCTTAACCGGGACTAGCGGAACAATCTTC. Its translation reads: CASSLTGTSGTIF.